One sample yielded the 13 T cell receptor beta chains listed below, sequenced in a study of blood T cell repertoires in COVID-19. This table comes from immunoSEQ multiplex PCR, and its TCRdb copy is limited to in-frame clones, with some not included. The data contain 54,000 or so clones, approximately 89% of them singletons. The sequencing input was peripheral blood. The receptors come from a human donor in a cohort sampled during active COVID-19.

This clone is a singleton in its sample. The chain has TRBV7-8 and TRBJ2-4, with D tentatively TRBD1 (5 bases). The germline V gene has CDR1 SGHVS and CDR2 FQNEAQ. The CDR3 spans 15 residues. V was pared by 4 bases and J by 0 bases, with 10 bases between. This chain's CDR3 is CASSSSRVAKNIQYF. CDR3 DNA sequence: TGTGCCAGCAGCTCATCCAGGGTAGCCAAAAACATTCAGTACTTC.

The chain uses TRBV5-6 and TRBJ1-5; the D is unclear. Trimming removed 0 bases from V and 5 bases from J, with 9 bases in between. Looked up from germline, CDR1 is SGHDT and CDR2 is YYEEEE. The CDR3 is 14 residues long. The CDR3 is CASSLGQTHQPQHF. Here the CDR3 DNA reads TGTGCCAGCAGCTTGGGTCAGACTCATCAGCCCCAGCATTTT.

The chain employs TRBV18 and TRBJ1-4, with 7 bases matching TRBD1. The germline CDR1 and CDR2 sequences are KGHSH and LQKENI. With V trimmed by 5 bases and J by 5 bases, 8 bases remained unmatched. This CDR3 spans 15 amino acids. The CDR3: CASSGRQGQNEKLFF. The CDR3 coding sequence is TGTGCCAGCTCAGGCAGACAGGGCCAGAATGAAAAACTGTTTTTT.

V is TRBV4-2 and J is TRBJ2-1, with 8 bases matching TRBD2. CDR1 LGHNA and CDR2 YNFKEQ come from the germline V gene. CDR3 length: 16 residues. V lost 0 bases and J lost 6; bases outside the gene matches: 7. The CDR3 loop is CASSQDAGGSPNEQFF. In DNA, the CDR3 is TGTGCCAGCAGCCAAGACGCGGGGGGCAGCCCCAATGAGCAGTTCTTC.

The chain recombines TRBV18 with TRBJ2-7; 11 bases agree with TRBD1. The CDR3 length is 17 residues. CDR1 is KGHSH, CDR2 LQKENI, per germline. J was trimmed by 2 bases and V by 3 bases; bases with no gene match: 9. CDR3 nucleotide sequence: TGTGCCAGCTCACCTTCCCGGGACAGGGGGAGGCCCTACGAGCAGTACTTC. This translates into CASSPSRDRGRPYEQYF.

The chain carries TRBV10-1 and TRBJ2-3, with a possible D match to TRBD1 (5 bases). Germline CDR1 WNHNN, CDR2 SYGVQD (reference sequence). The CDR3 loop spans 13 amino acids. Trimming shortened V by 4 bases and J by 4 bases, and 9 bases separated the two germline ends. CDR3: CASSGQGSDTQYF. As DNA, the CDR3 is TGCGCCAGCAGTGGTCAGGGCTCAGATACGCAGTATTTT.

V and J are TRBV3-1 (or the pseudogene TRBV3-2) and TRBJ1-1; the D gene is possibly TRBD1 (5 bases). CDR1 LGHDT and CDR2 YNNKEL come from the germline V gene (reference sequence). The CDR3 is made up of 18 amino acids. V lost 1 base, J lost 4 bases, and 22 bases lay in between. For the CDR3, the DNA is TGTGCCAGCAGCCAAGGGATTTACCGTGGGCAGGGAGGCACTGAAGCTTTCTTT. It yields the protein CASSQGIYRGQGGTEAFF.

The chain is built from TRBV5-1 and TRBJ1-1; TRBD1 might be the D (6 bases). Deletions cut 2 bases from V and 3 bases from J, with 11 bases between. The CDR3 is 14 amino acids. CDR1 SGHRS and CDR2 YFSETQ come from the germline V gene. The DNA for the CDR3 is TGCGCCAGCAGCTTACAGGGCCCGGACACTGAAGCTTTCTTT. Its protein product is CASSLQGPDTEAFF.

This rearrangement joins TRBV27 to TRBJ1-1; weak D call: TRBD1 (6 bases). CDR1 is MNHEY, CDR2 SMNVEV, per germline (reference sequence). This CDR3 is 14 amino acids long. The ends were cut back, 0 bases at V and 7 bases at J, with 12 bases in the middle. CDR3 DNA sequence: TGTGCCAGCAGTTTATCCCCAGGGGATCTTGAAGCTTTCTTT. Its translation: CASSLSPGDLEAFF.

The chain employs TRBV7-8 and TRBJ2-1; weak D call: TRBD1 (5 bases). The germline V gene has CDR1 SGHVS and CDR2 FQNEAQ. V lost 5 bases to trimming and J lost 7 bases, with 15 bases between them. The CDR3 covers 14 residues. CDR3 residues: CASSPRTAGNEQFF. CDR3 coding DNA: TGTGCCAGCAGCCCGAGGACCGCAGGGAATGAGCAGTTCTTC.

The chain carries TRBV5-1 and TRBJ2-2; D possibly corresponds to TRBD2 (6 bases). The germline CDR1 and CDR2 sequences are SGHRS and YFSETQ. The CDR3 loop spans 15 amino acids. Trimming took 0 bases from V and 7 from J, leaving 13 bases between them. Here the CDR3 DNA reads TGCGCCAGCAGCTTGGGGGGACCGCGGGGCGGGGAGCTGTTTTTT. The encoded protein is CASSLGGPRGGELFF.

The chain combines TRBV12-5 with TRBJ1-5; D is perhaps TRBD1 (6 bases). V lost 7 bases and J lost 7, with 20 bases in between. The CDR3 covers 15 residues. Germline CDR1 and CDR2: LGHNT and FRNRAP. The CDR3 protein is CASARFSAGEQPQHF. The CDR3 DNA sequence: TGTGCTAGTGCCAGGTTCTCGGCAGGGGAGCAGCCCCAGCATTTT.

The rearrangement uses TRBV27 and TRBJ2-7, with D possibly being TRBD1 (7 bases). Germline CDR1 and CDR2: MNHEY and SMNVEV (reference sequence). The CDR3 contains 15 residues. V was trimmed by 1 base and J by 6 bases, leaving 16 bases between them. The CDR3: CASSLFLRGRGEQYF. As DNA, the CDR3 is TGTGCCAGCAGTTTATTTTTGAGGGGGCGGGGCGAGCAGTACTTC.